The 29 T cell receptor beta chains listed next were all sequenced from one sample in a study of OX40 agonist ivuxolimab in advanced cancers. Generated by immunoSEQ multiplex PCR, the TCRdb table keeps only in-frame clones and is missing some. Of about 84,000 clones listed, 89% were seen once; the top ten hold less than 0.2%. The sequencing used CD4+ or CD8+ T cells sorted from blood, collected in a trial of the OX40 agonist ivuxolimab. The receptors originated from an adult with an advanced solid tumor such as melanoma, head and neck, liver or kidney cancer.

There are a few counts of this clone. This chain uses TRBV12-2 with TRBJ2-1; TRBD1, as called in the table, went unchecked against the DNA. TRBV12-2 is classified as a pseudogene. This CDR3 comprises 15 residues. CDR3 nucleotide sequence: TGTGCAAGTCGCTTAAACCAGGCAGGGGCAACACGGCAGTTCTTC. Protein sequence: CASRLNQAGATRQFF.

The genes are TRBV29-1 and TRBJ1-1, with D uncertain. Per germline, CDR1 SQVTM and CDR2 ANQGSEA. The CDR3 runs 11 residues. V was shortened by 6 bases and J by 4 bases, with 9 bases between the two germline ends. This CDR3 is CSVAKATEAFF. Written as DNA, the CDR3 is TGCAGCGTGGCGAAAGCCACTGAAGCTTTCTTT.

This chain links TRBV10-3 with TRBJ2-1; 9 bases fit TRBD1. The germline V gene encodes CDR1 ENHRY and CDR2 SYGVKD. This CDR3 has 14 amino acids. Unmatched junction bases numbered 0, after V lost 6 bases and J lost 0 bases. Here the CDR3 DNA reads TGTGCCATCAGGACAGGGGGCTCCTACAATGAGCAGTTCTTC. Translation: CAIRTGGSYNEQFF.

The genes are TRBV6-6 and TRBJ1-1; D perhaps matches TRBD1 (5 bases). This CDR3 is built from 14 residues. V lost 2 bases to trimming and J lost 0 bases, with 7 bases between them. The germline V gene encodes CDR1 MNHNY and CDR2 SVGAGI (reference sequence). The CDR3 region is CASSYQGLNTEAFF. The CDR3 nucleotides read TGTGCCAGCAGTTACCAGGGATTGAACACTGAAGCTTTCTTT.

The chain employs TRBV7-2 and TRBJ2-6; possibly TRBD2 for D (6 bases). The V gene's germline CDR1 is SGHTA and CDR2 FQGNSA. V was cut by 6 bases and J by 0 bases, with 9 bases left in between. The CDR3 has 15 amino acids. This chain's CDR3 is CASSRAGSGANVLTF. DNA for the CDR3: TGTGCCAGCAGTAGAGCGGGCTCTGGGGCCAACGTCCTGACTTTC.

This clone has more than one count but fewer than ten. In DNA form, the CDR3 reads TGTGCCTGGAGTCTAGCGGGCAAGACTGAAGCTTTCTTT. Its translation is CAWSLAGKTEAFF. The rearrangement joins TRBV30 to TRBJ1-1; D ambiguous. CDR3 length: 13 amino acids. Trimming removed 2 bases at V and 5 bases at J, with 12 bases between. The germline gives CDR1 GTSNPN, CDR2 SVGIG (reference sequence). Filled out from reference TRBV30 and TRBJ1-1, the complete variable domain reads SQTIHQWPATLVQPVGSPLSLECTVEGTSNPNLYWYRQAAGRGLQLLFYSVGIGQISSEVPQNLSASRPQDRQFILSSKKLLLSDSGFYLCAWSLAGKTEAFFGQGTRLTVV.

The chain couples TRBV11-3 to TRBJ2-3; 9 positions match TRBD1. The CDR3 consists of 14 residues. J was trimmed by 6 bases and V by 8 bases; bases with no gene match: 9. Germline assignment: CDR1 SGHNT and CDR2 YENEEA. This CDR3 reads CASGKQGASDTQYF. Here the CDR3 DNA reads TGTGCCAGCGGCAAACAGGGGGCTTCGGATACGCAGTATTTT.

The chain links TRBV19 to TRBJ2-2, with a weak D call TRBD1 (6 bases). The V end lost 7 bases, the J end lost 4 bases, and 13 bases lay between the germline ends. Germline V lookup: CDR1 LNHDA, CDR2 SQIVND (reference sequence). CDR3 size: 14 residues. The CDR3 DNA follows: TGTGCCAGTAAGAGACAGGAGATCACCGGGGAGCTGTTTTTT. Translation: CASKRQEITGELFF. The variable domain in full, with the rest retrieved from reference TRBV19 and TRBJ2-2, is DGGITQSPKYLFRKEGQNVTLSCEQNLNHDAMYWYRQDPGQGLRLIYYSQIVNDFQKGDIAEGYSVSREKKESFPLTVTSAQKNPTAFYLCASKRQEITGELFFGEGSRLTVL.

The DNA of the CDR3 is TGTGCCAGCAGCCCAGAAGGGACACGAAACACTGAAGCTTTCTTT. This gives the protein CASSPEGTRNTEAFF. The chain employs TRBV9 and TRBJ1-1; D is perhaps TRBD1 (6 bases). V was pared by 4 bases and J by 2 bases, with 15 bases between. Germline-derived CDR1 and CDR2 are SGDLS and YYNGEE. The CDR3 contains 15 residues.

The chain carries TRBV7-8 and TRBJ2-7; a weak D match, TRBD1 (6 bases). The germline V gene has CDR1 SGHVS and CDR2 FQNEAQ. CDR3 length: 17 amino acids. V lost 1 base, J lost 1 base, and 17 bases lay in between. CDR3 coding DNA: TGTGCCAGCAGCTTAGAGGATACAGGGTCTTGGTCCTACGAGCAGTACTTC. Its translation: CASSLEDTGSWSYEQYF.

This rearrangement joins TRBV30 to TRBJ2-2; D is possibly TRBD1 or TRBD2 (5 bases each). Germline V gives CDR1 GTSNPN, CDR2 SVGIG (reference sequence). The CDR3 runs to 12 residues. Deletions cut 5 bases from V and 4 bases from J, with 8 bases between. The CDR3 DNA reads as TGTGCCTGGTCCGGGGCCACCGGGGAGCTGTTTTTT. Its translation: CAWSGATGELFF.

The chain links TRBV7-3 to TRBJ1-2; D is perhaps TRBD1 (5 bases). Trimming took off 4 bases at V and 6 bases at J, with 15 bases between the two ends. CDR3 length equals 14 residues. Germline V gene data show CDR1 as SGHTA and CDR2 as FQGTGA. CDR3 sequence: CASSSDSASDGYTF. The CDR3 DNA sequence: TGTGCCAGCAGCTCCGACAGCGCGTCGGATGGCTACACCTTC. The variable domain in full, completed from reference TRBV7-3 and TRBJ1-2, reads GAGVSQTPSNKVTEKGKYVELRCDPISGHTALYWYRQSLGQGPEFLIYFQGTGAADDSGLPNDRFFAVRPEGSVSTLKIQRTERGDSAVYLCASSSDSASDGYTFGSGTRLTVV.

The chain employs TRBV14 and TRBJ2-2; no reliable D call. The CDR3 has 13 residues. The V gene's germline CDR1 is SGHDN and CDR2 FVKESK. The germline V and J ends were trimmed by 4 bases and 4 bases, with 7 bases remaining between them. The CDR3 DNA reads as TGTGCCAGCAGCCGCCGCGGCACCGGGGAGCTGTTTTTT. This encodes CASSRRGTGELFF.

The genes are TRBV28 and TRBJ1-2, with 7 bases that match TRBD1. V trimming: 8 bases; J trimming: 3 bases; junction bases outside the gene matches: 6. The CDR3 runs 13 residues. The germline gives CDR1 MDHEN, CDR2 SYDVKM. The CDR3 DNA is TGTGCCAGCTGGGACAGTGAGGACTATGGCTACACCTTC. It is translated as CASWDSEDYGYTF.

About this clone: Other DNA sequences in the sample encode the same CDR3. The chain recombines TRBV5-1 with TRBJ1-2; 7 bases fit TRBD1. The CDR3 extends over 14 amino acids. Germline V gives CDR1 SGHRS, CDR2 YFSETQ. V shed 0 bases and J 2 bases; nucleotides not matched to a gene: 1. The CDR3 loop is CASSLGDRNYGYTF. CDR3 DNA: TGCGCCAGCAGCTTGGGGGACAGAAACTATGGCTACACCTTC.

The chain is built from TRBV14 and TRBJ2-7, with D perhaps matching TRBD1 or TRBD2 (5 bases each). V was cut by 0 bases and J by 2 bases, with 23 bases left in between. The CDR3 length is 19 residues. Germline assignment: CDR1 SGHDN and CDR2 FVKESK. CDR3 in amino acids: CASSQDNSGRAGSPYEQYV. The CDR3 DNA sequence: TGTGCCAGCAGCCAAGATAATTCGGGACGGGCAGGGAGTCCCTACGAGCAGTACGTC.

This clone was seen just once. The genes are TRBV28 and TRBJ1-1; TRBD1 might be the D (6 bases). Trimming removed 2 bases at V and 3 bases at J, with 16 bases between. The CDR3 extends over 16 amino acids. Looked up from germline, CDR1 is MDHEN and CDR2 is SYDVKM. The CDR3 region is CASSLNGGSGDTEAFF. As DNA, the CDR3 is TGTGCCAGCAGTTTAAATGGGGGCAGCGGAGACACTGAAGCTTTCTTT.

The CDR3 DNA is TGTGCCAGCGCTGACCAGGGCTACCTTTACAATGAGCAGTTCTTC. Its translation: CASADQGYLYNEQFF. This chain links TRBV7-3 with TRBJ2-1, with D possibly being TRBD1 (5 bases). Germline V gives CDR1 SGHTA, CDR2 FQGTGA. Between the trimmed V and J ends, which lost 8 bases and 4 bases, there was a span of 18 bases. The CDR3 totals 15 residues.

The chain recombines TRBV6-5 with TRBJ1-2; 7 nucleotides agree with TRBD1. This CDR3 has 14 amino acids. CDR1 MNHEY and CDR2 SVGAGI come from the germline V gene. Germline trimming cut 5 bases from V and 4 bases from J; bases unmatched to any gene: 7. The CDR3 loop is CASSATRDSYGYTF. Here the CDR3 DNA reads TGTGCCAGCAGTGCCACCCGGGACAGCTATGGCTACACCTTC.

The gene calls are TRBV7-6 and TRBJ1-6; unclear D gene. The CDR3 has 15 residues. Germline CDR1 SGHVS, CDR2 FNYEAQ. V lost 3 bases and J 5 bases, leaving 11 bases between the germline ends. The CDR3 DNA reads TGTGCCAGCAGCTTCGGCGGTCAGAATAATTCACCCCTCCACTTT. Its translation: CASSFGGQNNSPLHF.

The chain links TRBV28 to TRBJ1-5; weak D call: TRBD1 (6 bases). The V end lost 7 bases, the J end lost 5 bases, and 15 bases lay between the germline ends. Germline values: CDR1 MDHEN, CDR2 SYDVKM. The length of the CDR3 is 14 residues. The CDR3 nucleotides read TGTGCCAGCACCAGACAGGACCTTTATCAGCCCCAGCATTTT. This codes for CASTRQDLYQPQHF.

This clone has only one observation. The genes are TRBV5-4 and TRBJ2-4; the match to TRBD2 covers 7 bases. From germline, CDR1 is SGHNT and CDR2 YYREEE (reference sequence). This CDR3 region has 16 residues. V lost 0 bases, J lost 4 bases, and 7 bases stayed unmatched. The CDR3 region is CASSLEGWRGKNIQYF. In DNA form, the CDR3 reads TGTGCCAGCAGCTTGGAGGGCTGGCGGGGGAAAAACATTCAGTACTTC.

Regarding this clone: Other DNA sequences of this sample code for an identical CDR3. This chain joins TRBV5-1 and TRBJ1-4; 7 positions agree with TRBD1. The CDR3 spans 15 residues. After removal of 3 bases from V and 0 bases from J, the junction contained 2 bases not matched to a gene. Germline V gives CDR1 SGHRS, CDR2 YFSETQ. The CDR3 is CASSSTGTTNEKLFF. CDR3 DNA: TGCGCCAGCAGCTCGACAGGGACAACTAATGAAAAACTGTTTTTT. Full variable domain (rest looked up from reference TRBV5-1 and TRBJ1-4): KAGVTQTPRYLIKTRGQQVTLSCSPISGHRSVSWYQQTPGQGLQFLFEYFSETQRNKGNFPGRFSGRQFSNSRSEMNVSTLELGDSALYLCASSSTGTTNEKLFFGSGTQLSVL.

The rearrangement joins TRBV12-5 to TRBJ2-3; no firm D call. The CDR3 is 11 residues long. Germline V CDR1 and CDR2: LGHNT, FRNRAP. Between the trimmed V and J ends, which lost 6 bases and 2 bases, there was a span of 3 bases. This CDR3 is CASGNTDTQYF. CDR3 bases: TGTGCTAGTGGAAACACAGATACGCAGTATTTT.

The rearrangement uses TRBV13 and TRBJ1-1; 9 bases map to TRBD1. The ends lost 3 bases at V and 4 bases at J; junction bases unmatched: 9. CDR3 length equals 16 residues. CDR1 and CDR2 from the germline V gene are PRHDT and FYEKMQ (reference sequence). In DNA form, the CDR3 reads TGTGCCAGCAGCTTCAGGAGGACAGGGGAGGTCACTGAAGCTTTCTTT. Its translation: CASSFRRTGEVTEAFF.

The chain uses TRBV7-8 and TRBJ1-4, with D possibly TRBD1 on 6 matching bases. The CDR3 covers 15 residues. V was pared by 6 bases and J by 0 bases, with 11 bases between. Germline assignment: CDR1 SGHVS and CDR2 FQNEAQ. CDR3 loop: CASSLNRATNEKLFF. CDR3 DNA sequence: TGTGCCAGCAGTCTAAACAGGGCAACTAATGAAAAACTGTTTTTT. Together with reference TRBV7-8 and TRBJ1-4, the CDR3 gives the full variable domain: GAGVSQSPRYKVAKRGQDVALRCDPISGHVSLFWYQQALGQGPEFLTYFQNEAQLDKSGLPSDRFFAERPEGSVSTLKIQRTQQEDSAVYLCASSLNRATNEKLFFGSGTQLSVL.

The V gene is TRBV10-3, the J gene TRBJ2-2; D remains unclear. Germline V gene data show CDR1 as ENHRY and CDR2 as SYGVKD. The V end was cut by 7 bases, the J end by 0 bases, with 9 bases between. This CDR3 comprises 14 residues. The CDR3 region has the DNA TGTGCCATCACGTTTACTGCGAACACCGGGGAGCTGTTTTTT. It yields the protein CAITFTANTGELFF.

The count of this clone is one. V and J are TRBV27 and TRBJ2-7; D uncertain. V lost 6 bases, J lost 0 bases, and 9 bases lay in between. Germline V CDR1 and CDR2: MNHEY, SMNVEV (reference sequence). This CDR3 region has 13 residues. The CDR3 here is CASRDLDSYEQYV. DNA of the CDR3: TGTGCCAGCAGGGACCTAGACTCCTACGAGCAGTACGTC.

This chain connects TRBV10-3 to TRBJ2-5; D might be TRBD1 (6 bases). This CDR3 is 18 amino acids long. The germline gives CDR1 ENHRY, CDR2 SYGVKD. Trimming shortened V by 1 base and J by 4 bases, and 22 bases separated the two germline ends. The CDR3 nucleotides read TGTGCCATCAGTGAGTTTAATCGACAGGACATTCAGGGAGAGACCCAGTACTTC. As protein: CAISEFNRQDIQGETQYF.